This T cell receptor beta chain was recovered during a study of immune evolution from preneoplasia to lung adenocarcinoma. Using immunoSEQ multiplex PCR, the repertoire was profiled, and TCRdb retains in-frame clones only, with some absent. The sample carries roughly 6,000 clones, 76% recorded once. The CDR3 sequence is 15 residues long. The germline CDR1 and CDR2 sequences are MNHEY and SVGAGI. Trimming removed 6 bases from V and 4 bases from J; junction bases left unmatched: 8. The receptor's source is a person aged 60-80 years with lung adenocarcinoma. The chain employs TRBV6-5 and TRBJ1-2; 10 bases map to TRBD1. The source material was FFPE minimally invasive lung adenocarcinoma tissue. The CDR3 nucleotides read TGTGCCAGCAGCCCTTGGACAGGGGGAACCTATGGCTACACCTTC. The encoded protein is CASSPWTGGTYGYTF.